The 25 T cell receptor beta chains given below trace back to one sample, sequenced in a study of blood T cell repertoires in COVID-19. Repertoires were generated with immunoSEQ multiplex PCR, while TCRdb's copy carries only in-frame clones and drops some. Found here are some 130,000 clones, roughly 80% of them singletons; the top ten hold about 5.5%. Sequencing input: PBMCs or T cells enriched from blood (not recorded which). Receptors were obtained from a man aged 40-49 years with acute COVID-19.

The rearrangement links TRBV24-1 to TRBJ1-2, with a weak D call TRBD1 (6 bases). V gave up 3 bases and J gave up 2 bases, with 12 bases separating them. The V gene's germline CDR1 is KGHDR and CDR2 SFDVKD. This CDR3 has 15 residues. This chain's CDR3 is CATSDPEGGNYGYTF. CDR3 DNA sequence: TGTGCCACCAGTGATCCCGAAGGGGGAAACTATGGCTACACCTTC.

The chain recombines TRBV27 with TRBJ2-7, with 12 bases lining up with TRBD2. The CDR3 is 16 amino acids. The germline CDR1 and CDR2 sequences are MNHEY and SMNVEV (reference sequence). With 5 bases clipped from V and 0 bases from J, the junction kept 5 bases outside the gene matches. The CDR3: CASSASGGGYSYEQYF. In DNA, the CDR3 is TGTGCCAGCAGTGCTAGCGGGGGGGGGTACTCCTACGAGCAGTACTTC.

The chain is built from TRBV2 and TRBJ2-1; TRBD2 matches 11 bases. This CDR3 is built from 16 residues. Germline V gene sequence: CDR1 SNHLY, CDR2 FYNNEI. Trimming cost V 6 bases and J 9 bases; bases outside gene matches: 13. For the CDR3, the DNA is TGTGCCAGCAGCCCAGGTCTAGCGGGAGGAAGGGGTGAGCAGTTCTTC. Translation: CASSPGLAGGRGEQFF.

This clone occurred a few times. The V and J genes are TRBV27 and TRBJ1-1, with D possibly matching TRBD1 (5 bases). Germline V gene data show CDR1 as MNHEY and CDR2 as SMNVEV (reference sequence). This CDR3 region has 16 residues. V lost 5 bases and J lost 0, with 16 bases in between. The CDR3 here is CASSPGTGDMNTEAFF. Here the CDR3 DNA reads TGTGCCAGCAGTCCAGGTACAGGAGACATGAACACTGAAGCTTTCTTT.

This clone has a single count. V is TRBV5-4 and J is TRBJ2-1, with TRBD1 as a possible D gene (6 bases). V was pared by 4 bases and J by 8 bases, with 16 bases between. Germline assignment: CDR1 SGHNT and CDR2 YYREEE (reference sequence). This CDR3 spans 14 amino acids. The CDR3 loop reads CASSPSWGLDEQFF. CDR3 bases: TGTGCCAGCAGCCCCTCTTGGGGGCTCGATGAGCAGTTCTTC. The full variable domain, completed using reference TRBV5-4 and TRBJ2-1, is ETGVTQSPTHLIKTRGQQVTLRCSSQSGHNTVSWYQQALGQGPQFIFQYYREEENGRGNFPPRFSGLQFPNYSSELNVNALELDDSALYLCASSPSWGLDEQFFGPGTRLTVL.

The chain has TRBV30 and TRBJ2-2; possibly TRBD2 for D (5 bases). The germline CDR1 and CDR2 sequences are GTSNPN and SVGIG (reference sequence). There are 14 residues in the CDR3. V shed 0 bases and J shed 2 bases, with 7 bases lying between them. The DNA for the CDR3 is TGTGCCTGGAGTGTGGACTTTAACACCGGGGAGCTGTTTTTT. Encoded protein: CAWSVDFNTGELFF.

This clone was counted only a few times. The chain has TRBV27 and TRBJ2-7, with a tentative D call TRBD1 (5 bases). Germline V gene data show CDR1 as MNHEY and CDR2 as SMNVEV (reference sequence). V was shortened by 5 bases and J by 5 bases, with 16 bases between the two germline ends. The CDR3 consists of 14 residues. The CDR3 nucleotides are TGTGCCAGCAGTCTCAGGGTCACCGGTGACGAGCAGTACTTC. Translating it yields CASSLRVTGDEQYF.

J is TRBJ2-5 and V is TRBV5-6; D is unclear. V lost 0 bases to trimming and J lost 2 bases, with 8 bases between them. The length of the CDR3 is 14 residues. Per the germline V gene, CDR1 is SGHDT and CDR2 is YYEEEE. The CDR3 bases are TGTGCCAGCAGCTTGGTGGCTTATCAAGAGACCCAGTACTTC. Its protein product is CASSLVAYQETQYF.

The J gene is TRBJ2-1, the V gene TRBV27, with 8 bases fitting TRBD2. CDR1 is MNHEY, CDR2 SMNVEV, per germline (reference sequence). The CDR3 length is 16 residues. Germline trimming cut 2 bases from V and 5 bases from J; bases unmatched to any gene: 8. CDR3 nucleotide sequence: TGTGCCAGCAGTTTACCGGGGCGGGGGGTAAACAATGAGCAGTTCTTC. Residues: CASSLPGRGVNNEQFF.

The V and J genes are TRBV28 and TRBJ1-3; D is ambiguous. V was pared by 5 bases and J by 5 bases, with 16 bases between. Germline-derived CDR1 and CDR2 are MDHEN and SYDVKM. The CDR3 is 15 residues long. The CDR3 nucleotides are TGTGCCAGCAGTAAGGCAGGAGGATCGAGAAACACCATATATTTT. Its protein product is CASSKAGGSRNTIYF.

The chain couples TRBV7-9 to TRBJ2-3; 10 nucleotides align to TRBD2. The V segment lost 5 bases and the J segment 2 bases; nucleotides outside the gene matches: 7. Germline V gene data show CDR1 as SEHNR and CDR2 as FQNEAQ (reference sequence). This CDR3 is built from 16 residues. The CDR3 region has the DNA TGTGCCAGCAGCGCCGGACTAGCGGAAATCACAGATACGCAGTATTTT. The encoded protein is CASSAGLAEITDTQYF.

The V call is TRBV28, the J call TRBJ1-1, with TRBD1 matching over 8 bases. This CDR3 comprises 13 residues. CDR1 and CDR2 (germline): MDHEN, SYDVKM. V trimming: 11 bases; J trimming: 4 bases; junction bases outside the gene matches: 9. The CDR3 DNA sequence: TGTGCCGCAGGGGGCGCGAGGGTCACTGAAGCTTTCTTT. Protein: CAAGGARVTEAFF.

The chain employs TRBV5-4 and TRBJ2-1; D not resolved. The length of the CDR3 is 13 residues. Germline assignment: CDR1 SGHNT and CDR2 YYREEE (reference sequence). Trimming cost V 0 bases and J 6 bases, with 7 bases left between them. The CDR3 loop is CASSLAAANEQFF. The CDR3 DNA reads as TGTGCCAGCAGCTTGGCCGCGGCCAATGAGCAGTTCTTC.

The chain joins TRBV12-3 or TRBV12-4 to TRBJ2-1; no firm D call. This CDR3 has 10 amino acids. V was clipped by 4 bases and J by 12 bases, with 7 bases between them. The CDR3 bases are TGTGCCAGCAGTTCGCAGGTGCAGTTCTTC. Translated: CASSSQVQFF.

The chain employs TRBV6-2 or TRBV6-3 and TRBJ1-2, with D perhaps TRBD1 (5 bases). V shed 5 bases and J shed 6 bases, with 16 bases lying between them. Germline loops: CDR1 MNHEY, CDR2 SVGEGT. The length of the CDR3 is 14 residues. In DNA, the CDR3 is TGTGCCAGCAGTCGCCGTCGGGGGGAGGATGGCTACACCTTC. Amino acid sequence: CASSRRRGEDGYTF.

This chain connects TRBV19 to TRBJ2-3; D is possibly TRBD1 (7 bases). CDR3 length equals 14 residues. V gave up 2 bases and J gave up 5 bases, with 11 bases separating them. From germline, CDR1 is LNHDA and CDR2 SQIVND (reference sequence). The CDR3 region is CASSIRRDRDTQYF. CDR3 nucleotides: TGTGCCAGTAGTATACGGCGGGACAGAGATACGCAGTATTTT.

This chain connects TRBV11-3 to TRBJ1-6; D might be TRBD1 (6 bases). The length of the CDR3 is 15 residues. V lost 4 bases to trimming and J lost 6 bases, with 13 bases between them. Germline V CDR1 and CDR2: SGHNT, YENEEA. Here the CDR3 reads CASSSSGQSNSPLHF. CDR3 DNA: TGTGCCAGCAGCTCCTCCGGACAGTCTAATTCACCCCTCCACTTT.

The chain couples TRBV11-2 to TRBJ2-1; perhaps TRBD1 as D (5 bases). This CDR3 is built from 16 residues. CDR1 is SGHAT and CDR2 is FQNNGV in the germline V gene. V lost 4 bases to trimming and J lost 0 bases, with 13 bases between them. CDR3 nucleotide sequence: TGTGCCAGCAGCTCCGACAGCGTTAGCTCCTACAATGAGCAGTTCTTC. Residues: CASSSDSVSSYNEQFF.

The rearrangement uses TRBV6-1 and TRBJ2-6; 10 bases map to TRBD2. V lost 4 bases, J lost 0 bases, and 12 bases stayed unmatched. The V gene's germline CDR1 is MNHNS and CDR2 SASEGT. CDR3 length equals 20 residues. This CDR3 is CASSGTSGILTSSGANVLTF. In DNA form, the CDR3 reads TGTGCCAGCAGTGGGACTAGCGGAATCCTCACATCCTCTGGGGCCAACGTCCTGACTTTC.

The chain recombines TRBV6-6 with TRBJ2-2, with 9 bases matching TRBD2. The CDR3 is 20 amino acids. With V trimmed by 6 bases and J by 3 bases, 20 bases remained unmatched. Germline CDR1 reads MNHNY; CDR2 reads SVGAGI (reference sequence). The CDR3 coding sequence is TGTGCCAGCAGCCTGGGGGGGGCTGGCGGGAGGGCCGGGGACACCGGGGAGCTGTTTTTT. Translating it yields CASSLGGAGGRAGDTGELFF.

This chain links TRBV23-1 with TRBJ1-1; TRBD1 might be the D (6 bases). TRBV23-1 is annotated as an ORF whose role is uncertain. This CDR3 comprises 14 residues. With 6 bases removed from V and 6 bases from J, the gap between germline ends came to 17 bases. The CDR3 DNA is TGCGCCAGCAGACCGGGCCCCAAGGGGGCTGAAGCTTTCTTT. Translating it yields CASRPGPKGAEAFF.

V gene TRBV7-2 combines with J gene TRBJ2-7; 13 nucleotides agree with TRBD2. The CDR3 has 16 residues. The junction had 11 bases not matched to a gene; V was cut back by 5 bases and J by 7 bases. Germline assignment: CDR1 SGHTA and CDR2 FQGNSA. CDR3 region: CASSGRTSGGAGEQYF. As DNA, the CDR3 is TGTGCCAGCAGCGGCCGGACTAGCGGGGGCGCGGGGGAGCAGTACTTC.

This clone appeared a single time. V gene TRBV12-3 or TRBV12-4 combines with J gene TRBJ2-4; 7 nucleotides align to TRBD1. J gave up 12 bases and V 0 bases, and 5 bases lay outside the gene matches. The CDR3 has 13 amino acids. CDR3 coding DNA: TGTGCCAGCAGTTTAGCTGACAGGGAGCGTCAGTACTTC. It encodes CASSLADRERQYF.

Comment on this clone: Other DNA sequences in the same sample also yield this CDR3. This chain links TRBV4-3 with TRBJ2-1, with 7 bases matching TRBD2. This CDR3 contains 15 residues. Per germline, CDR1 LGHNA and CDR2 YSLEER. J was trimmed by 4 bases and V by 0 bases; bases with no gene match: 3. CDR3 bases: TGCGCCAGCAGCCAAGATTGGGGGGGGTACAATGAGCAGTTCTTC. It specifies CASSQDWGGYNEQFF.

The rearrangement joins TRBV11-2 to TRBJ1-1; no reliable D call. In germline, CDR1 is SGHAT, CDR2 FQNNGV. The ends were cut back, 4 bases at V and 6 bases at J, with 12 bases in the middle. The length of the CDR3 is 13 residues. CDR3 nucleotide sequence: TGTGCCAGCAGCTCTAGCGGGGTGTCTGAAGCTTTCTTT. Protein product: CASSSSGVSEAFF.